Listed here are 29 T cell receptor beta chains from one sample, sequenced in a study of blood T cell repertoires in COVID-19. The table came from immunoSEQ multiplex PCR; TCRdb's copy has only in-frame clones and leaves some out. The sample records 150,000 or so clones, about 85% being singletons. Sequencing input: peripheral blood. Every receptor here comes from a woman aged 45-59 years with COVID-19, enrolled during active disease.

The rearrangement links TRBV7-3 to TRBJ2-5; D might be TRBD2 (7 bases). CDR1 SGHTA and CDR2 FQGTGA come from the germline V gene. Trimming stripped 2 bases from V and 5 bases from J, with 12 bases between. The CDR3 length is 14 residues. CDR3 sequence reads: CASSLEGGMETQYF. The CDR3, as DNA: TGTGCCAGCAGCTTAGAGGGGGGGATGGAGACCCAGTACTTC.

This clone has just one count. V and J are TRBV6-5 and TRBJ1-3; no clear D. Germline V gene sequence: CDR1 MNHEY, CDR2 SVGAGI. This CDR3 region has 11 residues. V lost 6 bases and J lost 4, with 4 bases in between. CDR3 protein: CASRHGNTIYF. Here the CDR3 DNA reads TGTGCCAGCAGACACGGAAACACCATATATTTT.

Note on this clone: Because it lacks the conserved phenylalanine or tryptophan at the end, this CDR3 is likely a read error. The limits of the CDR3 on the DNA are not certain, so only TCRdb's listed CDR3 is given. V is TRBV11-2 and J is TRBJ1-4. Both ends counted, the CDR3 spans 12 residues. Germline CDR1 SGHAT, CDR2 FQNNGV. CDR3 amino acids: CASSSFDSAPHV.

This CDR3 reads CASTPWGQNSPLHF. CDR3 sequence (DNA): TGTGCCAGCACCCCCTGGGGACAGAATTCACCCCTCCACTTT. The V call is TRBV21-1, the J call TRBJ1-6; the D call in the table, TRBD1, was not verified against the DNA. TRBV21-1 is a pseudogene. This CDR3 contains 14 residues.

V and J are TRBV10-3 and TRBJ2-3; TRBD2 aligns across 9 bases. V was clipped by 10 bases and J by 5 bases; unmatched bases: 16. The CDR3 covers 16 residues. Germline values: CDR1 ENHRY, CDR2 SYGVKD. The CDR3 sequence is CASEGASGAQRDTQYF. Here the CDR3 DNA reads TGTGCCAGCGAGGGGGCTAGCGGGGCCCAGAGAGATACGCAGTATTTT.

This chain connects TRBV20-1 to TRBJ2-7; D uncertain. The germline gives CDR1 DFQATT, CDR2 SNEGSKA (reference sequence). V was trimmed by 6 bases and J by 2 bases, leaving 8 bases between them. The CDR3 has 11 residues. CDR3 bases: TGCAGTGCGCCAGATGCCTACGAGCAGTACTTC. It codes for CSAPDAYEQYF.

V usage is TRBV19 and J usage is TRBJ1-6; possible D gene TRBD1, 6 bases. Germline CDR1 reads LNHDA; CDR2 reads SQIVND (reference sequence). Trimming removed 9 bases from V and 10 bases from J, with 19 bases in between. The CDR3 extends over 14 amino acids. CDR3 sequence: CASDHTGSPSPLHF. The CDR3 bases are TGTGCCAGCGATCATACAGGGTCCCCCTCACCCCTCCACTTT.

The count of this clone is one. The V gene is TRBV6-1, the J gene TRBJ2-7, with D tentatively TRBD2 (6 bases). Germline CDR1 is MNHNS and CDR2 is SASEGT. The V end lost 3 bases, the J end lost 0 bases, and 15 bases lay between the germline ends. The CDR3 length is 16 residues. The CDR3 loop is CASSDWGEMVSYEQYF. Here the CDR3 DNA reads TGTGCCAGCAGTGATTGGGGGGAGATGGTCTCCTACGAGCAGTACTTC.

The CDR3 region is CASSLVAVTYNEQFF. The CDR3 DNA reads TGTGCCAGCAGTTTAGTAGCGGTCACCTACAATGAGCAGTTCTTC. This chain connects TRBV28 to TRBJ2-1; a possible D gene is TRBD2 (6 bases). Trimming removed 2 bases from V and 2 bases from J, with 10 bases in between. Germline CDR1 is MDHEN and CDR2 is SYDVKM. The CDR3 extends over 15 amino acids. Complete variable domain (other parts from reference TRBV28 and TRBJ2-1): DVKVTQSSRYLVKRTGEKVFLECVQDMDHENMFWYRQDPGLGLRLIYFSYDVKMKEKGDIPEGYSVSREKKERFSLILESASTNQTSMYLCASSLVAVTYNEQFFGPGTRLTVL.

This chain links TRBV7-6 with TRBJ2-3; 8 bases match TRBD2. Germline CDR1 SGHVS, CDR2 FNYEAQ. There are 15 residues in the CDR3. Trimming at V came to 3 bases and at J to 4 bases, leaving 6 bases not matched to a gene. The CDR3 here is CASSLYRGGSDTQYF. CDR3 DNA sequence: TGTGCCAGCAGCTTGTATCGCGGGGGGTCAGATACGCAGTATTTT.

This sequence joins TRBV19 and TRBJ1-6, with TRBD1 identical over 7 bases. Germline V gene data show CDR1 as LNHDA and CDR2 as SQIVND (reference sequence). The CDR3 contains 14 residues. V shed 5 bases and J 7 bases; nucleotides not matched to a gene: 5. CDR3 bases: TGTGCCAGTAGTCTCAGACAGGGAAATTCACCCCTCCACTTT. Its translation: CASSLRQGNSPLHF.

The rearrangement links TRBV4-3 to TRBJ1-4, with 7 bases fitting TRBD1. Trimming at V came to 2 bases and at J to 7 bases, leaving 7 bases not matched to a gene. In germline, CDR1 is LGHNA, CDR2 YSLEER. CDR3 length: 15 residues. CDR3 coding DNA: TGCGCCAGCAGCCAACCTGACAGGGAAGGTGAAAAACTGTTTTTT. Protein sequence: CASSQPDREGEKLFF.

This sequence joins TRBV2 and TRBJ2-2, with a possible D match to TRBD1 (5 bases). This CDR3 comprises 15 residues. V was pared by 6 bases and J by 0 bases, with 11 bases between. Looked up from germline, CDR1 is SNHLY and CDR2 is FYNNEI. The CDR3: CASRDGHANTGELFF. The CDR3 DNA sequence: TGTGCCAGCAGAGATGGACATGCGAACACCGGGGAGCTGTTTTTT.

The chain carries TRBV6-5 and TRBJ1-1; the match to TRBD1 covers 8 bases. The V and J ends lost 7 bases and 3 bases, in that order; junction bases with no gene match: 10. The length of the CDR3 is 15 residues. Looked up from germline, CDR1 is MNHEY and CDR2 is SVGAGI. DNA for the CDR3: TGTGCCAGCATAGGGGGCAGGGGACAGGACACTGAAGCTTTCTTT. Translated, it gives CASIGGRGQDTEAFF.

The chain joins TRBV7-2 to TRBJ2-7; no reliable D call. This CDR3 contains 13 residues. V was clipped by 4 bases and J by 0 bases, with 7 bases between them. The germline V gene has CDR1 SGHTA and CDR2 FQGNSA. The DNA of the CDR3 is TGTGCCAGCAGCTCGTCGAGCTCCTACGAGCAGTACTTC. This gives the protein CASSSSSSYEQYF. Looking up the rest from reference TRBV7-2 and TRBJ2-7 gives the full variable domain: GAGVSQSPSNKVTEKGKDVELRCDPISGHTALYWYRQSLGQGLEFLIYFQGNSAPDKSGLPSDRFSAERTGGSVSTLTIQRTQQEDSAVYLCASSSSSSYEQYFGPGTRLTVT.

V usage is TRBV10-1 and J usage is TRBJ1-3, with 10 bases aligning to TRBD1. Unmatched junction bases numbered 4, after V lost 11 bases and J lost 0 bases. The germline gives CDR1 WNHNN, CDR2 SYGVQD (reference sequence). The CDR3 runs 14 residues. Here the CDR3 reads CAGGQGDSGNTIYF. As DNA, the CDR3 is TGCGCCGGAGGACAGGGGGACTCTGGAAACACCATATATTTT.

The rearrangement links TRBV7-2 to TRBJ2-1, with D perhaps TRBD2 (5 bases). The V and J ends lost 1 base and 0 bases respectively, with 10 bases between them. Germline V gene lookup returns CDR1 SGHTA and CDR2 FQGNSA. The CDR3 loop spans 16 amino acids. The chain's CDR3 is CASSLGPADSYNEQFF. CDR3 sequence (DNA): TGTGCCAGCAGCTTAGGGCCAGCGGACTCCTACAATGAGCAGTTCTTC.

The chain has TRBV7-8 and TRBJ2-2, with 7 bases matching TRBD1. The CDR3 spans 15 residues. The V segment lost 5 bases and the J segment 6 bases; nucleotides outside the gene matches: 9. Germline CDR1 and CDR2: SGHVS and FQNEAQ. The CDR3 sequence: CASSPRRTGSGELFF. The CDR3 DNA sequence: TGTGCCAGCAGCCCCCGCCGGACAGGTTCCGGGGAGCTGTTTTTT. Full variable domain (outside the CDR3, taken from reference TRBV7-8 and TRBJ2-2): GAGVSQSPRYKVAKRGQDVALRCDPISGHVSLFWYQQALGQGPEFLTYFQNEAQLDKSGLPSDRFFAERPEGSVSTLKIQRTQQEDSAVYLCASSPRRTGSGELFFGEGSRLTVL.

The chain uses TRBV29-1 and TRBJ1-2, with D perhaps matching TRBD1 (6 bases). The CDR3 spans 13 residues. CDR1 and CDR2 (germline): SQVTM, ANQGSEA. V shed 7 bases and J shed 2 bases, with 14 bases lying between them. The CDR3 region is CSGGGEPNYGYTF. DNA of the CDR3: TGCAGCGGAGGGGGGGAACCCAACTATGGCTACACCTTC.

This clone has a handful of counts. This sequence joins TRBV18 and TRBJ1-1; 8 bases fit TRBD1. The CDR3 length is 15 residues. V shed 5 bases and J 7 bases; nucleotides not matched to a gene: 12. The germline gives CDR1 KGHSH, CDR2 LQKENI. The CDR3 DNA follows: TGTGCCAGCTCATCCGCCAGGGGGCGAACTGGTGAAGCTTTCTTT. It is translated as CASSSARGRTGEAFF.

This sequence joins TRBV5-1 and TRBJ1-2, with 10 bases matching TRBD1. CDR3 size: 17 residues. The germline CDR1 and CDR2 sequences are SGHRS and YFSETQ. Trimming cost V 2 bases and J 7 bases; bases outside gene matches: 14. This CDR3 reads CASSLGGSTGGDRGYTF. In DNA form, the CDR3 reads TGCGCCAGCAGCTTAGGTGGGTCGACAGGGGGCGATCGTGGCTACACCTTC.

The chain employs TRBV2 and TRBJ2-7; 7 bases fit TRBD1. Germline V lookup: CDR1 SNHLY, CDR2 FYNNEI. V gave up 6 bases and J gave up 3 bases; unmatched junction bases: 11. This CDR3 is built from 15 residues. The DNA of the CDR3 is TGTGCCAGCAGACCACCGACAGGGTCGGGCTACGAGCAGTACTTC. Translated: CASRPPTGSGYEQYF.

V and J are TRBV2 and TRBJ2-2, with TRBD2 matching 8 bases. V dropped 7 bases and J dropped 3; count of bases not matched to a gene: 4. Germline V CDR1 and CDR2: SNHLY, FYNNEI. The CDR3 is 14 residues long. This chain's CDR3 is CASKGRGDTGELFF. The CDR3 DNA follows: TGTGCCAGCAAAGGGCGGGGGGACACCGGGGAGCTGTTTTTT.

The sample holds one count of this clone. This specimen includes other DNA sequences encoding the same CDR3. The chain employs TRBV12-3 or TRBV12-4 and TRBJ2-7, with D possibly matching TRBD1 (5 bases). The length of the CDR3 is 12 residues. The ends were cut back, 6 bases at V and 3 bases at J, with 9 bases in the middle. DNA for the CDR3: TGTGCCAGCAGCTTACAGGACTACGAGCAGTACTTC. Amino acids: CASSLQDYEQYF.

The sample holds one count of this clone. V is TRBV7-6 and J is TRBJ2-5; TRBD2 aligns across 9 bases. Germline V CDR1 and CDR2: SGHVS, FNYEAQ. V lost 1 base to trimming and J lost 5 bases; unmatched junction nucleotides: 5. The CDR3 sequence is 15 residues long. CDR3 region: CASSLEAGGLETQYF. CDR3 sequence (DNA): TGTGCCAGCAGCTTAGAGGCGGGGGGGCTGGAGACCCAGTACTTC.

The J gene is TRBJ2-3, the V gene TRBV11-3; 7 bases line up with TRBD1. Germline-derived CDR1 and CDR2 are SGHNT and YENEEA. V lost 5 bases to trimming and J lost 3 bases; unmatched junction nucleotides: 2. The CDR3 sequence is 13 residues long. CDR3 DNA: TGTGCCAGCAGCCAACAGGGGACAGATACGCAGTATTTT. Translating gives CASSQQGTDTQYF.

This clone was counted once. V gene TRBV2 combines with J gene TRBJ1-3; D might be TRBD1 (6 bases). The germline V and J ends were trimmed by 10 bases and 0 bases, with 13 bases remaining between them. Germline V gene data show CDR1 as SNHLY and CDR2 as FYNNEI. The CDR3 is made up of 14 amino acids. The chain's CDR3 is CAIGGGNSGNTIYF. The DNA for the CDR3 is TGTGCCATCGGCGGGGGCAACTCTGGAAACACCATATATTTT. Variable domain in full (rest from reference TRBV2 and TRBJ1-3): EPEVTQTPSHQVTQMGQEVILRCVPISNHLYFYWYRQILGQKVEFLVSFYNNEISEKSEIFDDQFSVERPDGSNFTLKIRSTKLEDSAMYFCAIGGGNSGNTIYFGEGSWLTVV.

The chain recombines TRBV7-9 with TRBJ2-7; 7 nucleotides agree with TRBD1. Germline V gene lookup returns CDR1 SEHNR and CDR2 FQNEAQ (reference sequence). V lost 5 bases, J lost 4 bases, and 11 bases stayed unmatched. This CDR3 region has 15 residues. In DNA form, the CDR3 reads TGTGCCAGCAGCACCACGGGACAGAGCTATTACGAGCAGTACTTC. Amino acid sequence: CASSTTGQSYYEQYF.

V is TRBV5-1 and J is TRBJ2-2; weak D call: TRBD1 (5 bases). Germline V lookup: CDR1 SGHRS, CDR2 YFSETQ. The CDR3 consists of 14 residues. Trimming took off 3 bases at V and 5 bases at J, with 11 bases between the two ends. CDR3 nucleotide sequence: TGCGCCAGCAGCTCACAAGGGGTTACCGGGGAGCTGTTTTTT. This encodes CASSSQGVTGELFF.